A single sample is the source of the 7 T cell receptor beta chains below, sequenced in a study of blood T cell repertoires in COVID-19. The protocol was immunoSEQ multiplex PCR, while the TCRdb copy is restricted to in-frame clones and leaves out a portion. Of 300,000 to 400,000 clones in the sample, around 87% were seen once. The sample was peripheral blood. These receptors were taken from a woman aged 60 to 75 with COVID-19, enrolled during active disease.

The chain combines TRBV7-8 with TRBJ1-4; 8 bases are a match to TRBD1. Germline-derived CDR1 and CDR2 are SGHVS and FQNEAQ. CDR3 size: 17 residues. With V trimmed by 2 bases and J by 8 bases, 13 bases remained unmatched. CDR3 bases: TGTGCCAGCAGCTTACCCGCTTCGGGACAGGACCTCGAAAAACTGTTTTTT. Encoded protein: CASSLPASGQDLEKLFF.

The rearrangement uses TRBV27 and TRBJ1-1, with D hard to call. CDR3 length: 12 residues. Germline V gives CDR1 MNHEY, CDR2 SMNVEV (reference sequence). Trimming took 6 bases from V and 7 from J, leaving 12 bases between them. CDR3 residues: CASRPPGGEAFF. CDR3 coding DNA: TGTGCCAGCAGACCCCCAGGAGGTGAAGCTTTCTTT.

The chain's CDR3 is CASSHDRGSGNHGYTF. CDR3 nucleotides: TGTGCCAGCAGCCATGACAGGGGAAGTGGGAACCATGGCTACACCTTC. The rearrangement links TRBV5-8 to TRBJ1-2; 8 nucleotides align to TRBD1. In germline, CDR1 is SGHTS, CDR2 YDEGEE. The junction had 14 bases not matched to a gene; V was cut back by 4 bases and J by 6 bases. CDR3 length: 16 amino acids. The variable domain in full, completed from reference TRBV5-8 and TRBJ1-2, reads EAGVTQSPTHLIKTRGQQATLRCSPISGHTSVYWYQQALGLGLQFLLWYDEGEERNRGNFPPRFSGRQFPNYSSELNVNALELEDSALYLCASSHDRGSGNHGYTFGSGTRLTVV.

This clone came up a few times. The V and J genes are TRBV25-1 and TRBJ1-4, with TRBD1 identical over 7 bases. In germline, CDR1 is MGHDK, CDR2 SYGVNS. The CDR3 runs 17 residues. Trimming took 4 bases from V and 3 from J; bases not matched to a gene: 11. The CDR3 here is CASSAPRLRGANEKLFF. In DNA form, the CDR3 reads TGTGCCAGCAGTGCTCCCCGACTCAGGGGGGCTAATGAAAAACTGTTTTTT.

The chain has TRBV6-5 and TRBJ1-5; no clear D gene. The CDR3 has 15 residues. The V gene lost 6 bases and the J gene lost 1 base, with 13 bases spanning the gap. Germline CDR1 is MNHEY and CDR2 is SVGAGI. The CDR3 reads CASRPRETSNQPQHF. As DNA, the CDR3 is TGTGCCAGCAGACCCCGGGAGACAAGCAATCAGCCCCAGCATTTT.

The gene calls are TRBV7-3 and TRBJ1-2; D ambiguous. V lost 6 bases, J lost 1 base, and 9 bases lay in between. The CDR3 totals 13 residues. From germline, CDR1 is SGHTA and CDR2 FQGTGA. The CDR3 is CASRGGSNYGYTF. In nucleotides, the CDR3 is TGTGCCAGCAGGGGAGGGAGTAACTATGGCTACACCTTC.

The sample holds one count of this clone. In DNA form, the CDR3 reads TGTGCCAGCAGCCCCCAGGACAGGGCAGATACGCAGTATTTT. Protein sequence: CASSPQDRADTQYF. The chain uses TRBV7-8 and TRBJ2-3; 8 bases are a match to TRBD1. Trimming removed 5 bases from V and 4 bases from J; junction bases left unmatched: 5. The CDR3 is 14 residues long. Germline-derived CDR1 and CDR2 are SGHVS and FQNEAQ.